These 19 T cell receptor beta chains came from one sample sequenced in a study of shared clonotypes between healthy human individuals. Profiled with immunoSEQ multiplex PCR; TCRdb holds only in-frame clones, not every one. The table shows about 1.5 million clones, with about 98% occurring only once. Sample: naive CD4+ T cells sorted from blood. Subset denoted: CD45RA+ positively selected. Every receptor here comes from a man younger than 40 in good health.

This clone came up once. This CDR3 reads CASSRHTDTQYF. The CDR3 nucleotides are TGTGCCAGCAGCCGACACACAGATACGCAGTATTTT. The chain has TRBV5-6 and TRBJ2-3; D gene unclear. Looked up from germline, CDR1 is SGHDT and CDR2 is YYEEEE. Trimming stripped 4 bases from V and 2 bases from J, with 5 bases between. The CDR3 has 12 residues. The whole variable domain, remainder taken from reference TRBV5-6 and TRBJ2-3, is DAGVTQSPTHLIKTRGQQVTLRCSPKSGHDTVSWYQQALGQGPQFIFQYYEEEERQRGNFPDRFSGHQFPNYSSELNVNALLLGDSALYLCASSRHTDTQYFGPGTRLTVL.

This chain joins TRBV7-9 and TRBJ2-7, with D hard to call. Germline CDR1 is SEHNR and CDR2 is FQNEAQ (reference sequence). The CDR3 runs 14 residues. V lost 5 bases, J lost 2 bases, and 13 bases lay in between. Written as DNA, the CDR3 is TGTGCCAGCAGCCCCCGGGCGGCGGCCTACGAGCAGTACTTC. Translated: CASSPRAAAYEQYF.

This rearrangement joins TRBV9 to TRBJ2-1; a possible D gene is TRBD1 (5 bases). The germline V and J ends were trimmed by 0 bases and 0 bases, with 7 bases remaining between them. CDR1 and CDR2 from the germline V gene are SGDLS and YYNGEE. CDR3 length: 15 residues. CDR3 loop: CASSVETVSYNEQFF. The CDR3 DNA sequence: TGTGCCAGCAGCGTAGAGACAGTCTCCTACAATGAGCAGTTCTTC.

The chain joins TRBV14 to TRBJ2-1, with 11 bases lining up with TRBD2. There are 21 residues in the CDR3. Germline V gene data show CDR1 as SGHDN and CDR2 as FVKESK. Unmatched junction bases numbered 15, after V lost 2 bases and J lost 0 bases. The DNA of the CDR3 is TGTGCCAGCAGCCAATCCAGAGGGACTAGCGGTTATTTCAGCTCCTACAATGAGCAGTTCTTC. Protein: CASSQSRGTSGYFSSYNEQFF.

The DNA of the CDR3 is TGTGCCAGCAAAGTACAGCGCACAGATACGCAGTATTTT. Its translation: CASKVQRTDTQYF. The chain links TRBV27 to TRBJ2-3; D remains ambiguous. The CDR3 is 13 residues long. Trimming shortened V by 7 bases and J by 1 base, and 9 bases separated the two germline ends. Looked up from germline, CDR1 is MNHEY and CDR2 is SMNVEV (reference sequence).

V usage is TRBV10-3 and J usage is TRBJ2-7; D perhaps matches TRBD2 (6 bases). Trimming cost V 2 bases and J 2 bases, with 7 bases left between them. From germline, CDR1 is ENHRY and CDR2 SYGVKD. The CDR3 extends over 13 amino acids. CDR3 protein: CAISERGTYEQYF. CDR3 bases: TGTGCCATCAGTGAGCGGGGGACCTACGAGCAGTACTTC.

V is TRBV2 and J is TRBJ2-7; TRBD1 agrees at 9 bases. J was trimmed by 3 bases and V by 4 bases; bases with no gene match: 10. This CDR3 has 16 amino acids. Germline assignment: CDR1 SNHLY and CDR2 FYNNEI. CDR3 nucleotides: TGTGCCAGCAGTGGGGACAGGGCAACAGTACGCTACGAGCAGTACTTC. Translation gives CASSGDRATVRYEQYF.

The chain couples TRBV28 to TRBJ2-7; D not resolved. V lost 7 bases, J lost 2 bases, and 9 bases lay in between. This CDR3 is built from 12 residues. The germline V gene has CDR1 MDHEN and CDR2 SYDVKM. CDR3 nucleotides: TGTGCCAGCAAGGGTACCCCCTACGAGCAGTACTTC. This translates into CASKGTPYEQYF.

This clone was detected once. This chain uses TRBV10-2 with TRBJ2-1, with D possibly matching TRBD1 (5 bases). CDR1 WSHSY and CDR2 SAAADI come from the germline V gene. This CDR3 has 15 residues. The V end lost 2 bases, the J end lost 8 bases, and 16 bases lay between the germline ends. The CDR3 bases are TGCGCCAGCAGTGAGGGGGCAGGGAAATTCGATGAGCAGTTCTTC. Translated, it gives CASSEGAGKFDEQFF.

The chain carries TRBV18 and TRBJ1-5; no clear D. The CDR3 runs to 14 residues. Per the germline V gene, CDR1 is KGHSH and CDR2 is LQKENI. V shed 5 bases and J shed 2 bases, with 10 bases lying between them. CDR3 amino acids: CASSTSAGNQPQHF. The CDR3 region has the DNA TGTGCCAGCTCAACATCGGCGGGCAATCAGCCCCAGCATTTT.

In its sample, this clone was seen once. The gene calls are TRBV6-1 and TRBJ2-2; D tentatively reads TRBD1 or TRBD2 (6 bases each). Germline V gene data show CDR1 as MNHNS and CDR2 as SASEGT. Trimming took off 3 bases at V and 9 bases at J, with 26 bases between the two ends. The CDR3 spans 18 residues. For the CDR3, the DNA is TGTGCCAGCAGTGAGGGGGGAGCAGGGGCTAGGGTCGTCCGGGAGCTGTTTTTT. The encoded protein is CASSEGGAGARVVRELFF.

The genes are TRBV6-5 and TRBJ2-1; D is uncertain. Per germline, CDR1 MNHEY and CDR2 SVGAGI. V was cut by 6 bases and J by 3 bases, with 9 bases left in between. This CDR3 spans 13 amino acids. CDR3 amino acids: CASRKGLYNEQFF. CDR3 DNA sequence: TGTGCCAGCAGGAAGGGCCTCTACAATGAGCAGTTCTTC.

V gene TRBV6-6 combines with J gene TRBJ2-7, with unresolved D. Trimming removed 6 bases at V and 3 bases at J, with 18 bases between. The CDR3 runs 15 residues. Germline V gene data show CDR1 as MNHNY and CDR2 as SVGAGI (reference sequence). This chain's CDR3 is CASSLTLASGYEQYF. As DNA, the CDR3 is TGTGCCAGCAGCCTGACCTTGGCTTCGGGCTACGAGCAGTACTTC.

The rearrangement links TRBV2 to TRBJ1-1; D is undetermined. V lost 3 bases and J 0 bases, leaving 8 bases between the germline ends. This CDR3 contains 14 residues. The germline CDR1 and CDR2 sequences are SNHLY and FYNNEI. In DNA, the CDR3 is TGTGCCAGCAGTGAGAGAACCATGAACACTGAAGCTTTCTTT. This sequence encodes CASSERTMNTEAFF.

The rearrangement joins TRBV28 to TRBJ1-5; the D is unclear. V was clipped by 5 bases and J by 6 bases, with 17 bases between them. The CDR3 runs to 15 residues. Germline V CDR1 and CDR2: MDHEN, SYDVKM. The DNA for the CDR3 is TGTGCCAGCAGTCTGGACCGGCGTAGGACTCAGCCCCAGCATTTT. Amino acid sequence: CASSLDRRRTQPQHF.

The CDR3: CASSLFPGEEYGYTF. In nucleotides, the CDR3 is TGTGCCAGCAGTTTATTTCCCGGGGAGGAATATGGCTACACCTTC. This sequence joins TRBV28 and TRBJ1-2; D gene ambiguous. Germline V gene lookup returns CDR1 MDHEN and CDR2 SYDVKM. CDR3 length equals 15 residues. Trimming pared 1 base from V and 5 bases from J, leaving 14 bases between.

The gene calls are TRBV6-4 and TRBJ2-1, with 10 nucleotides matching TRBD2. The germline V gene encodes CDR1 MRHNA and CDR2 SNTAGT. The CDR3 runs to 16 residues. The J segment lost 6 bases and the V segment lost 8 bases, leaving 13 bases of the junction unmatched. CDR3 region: CASRRTSGGAGNEQFF. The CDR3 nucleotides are TGTGCCAGCCGCAGGACTAGCGGAGGGGCGGGCAATGAGCAGTTCTTC.

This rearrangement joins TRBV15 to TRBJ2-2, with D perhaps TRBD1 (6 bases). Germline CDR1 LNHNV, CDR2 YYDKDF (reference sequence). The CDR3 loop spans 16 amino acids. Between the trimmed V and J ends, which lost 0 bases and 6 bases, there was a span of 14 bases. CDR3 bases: TGTGCCACCAGCAGAGACCAACAGGGCTGGGCCGGGGAGCTGTTTTTT. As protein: CATSRDQQGWAGELFF.

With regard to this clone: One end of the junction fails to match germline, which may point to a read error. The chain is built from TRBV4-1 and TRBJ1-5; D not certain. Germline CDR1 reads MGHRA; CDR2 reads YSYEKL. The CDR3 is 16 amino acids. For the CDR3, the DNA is TGTGCCAGCAGCCATACGGTCAAGGCCCGCCATCAGCCCCAGCATTTT. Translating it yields CASSHTVKARHQPQHF.